These 14 T cell receptor beta chains were sequenced from one sample in a study of OX40 agonist ivuxolimab in advanced cancers. Libraries were prepared by immunoSEQ multiplex PCR; TCRdb keeps only in-frame clonotypes and omits some of them. The data contain approximately 77,000 clones, 80% to 95% of them singletons. The sequencing here drew on CD4+ or CD8+ T cells sorted from blood, taken in a trial of the OX40 agonist ivuxolimab. Source of these receptors: an adult with an advanced solid tumor such as melanoma, head and neck, liver or kidney cancer.

Here the CDR3 DNA reads TGTGCCAGCAGCCTCACCCCGACCCAAGAGACCCAGTACTTC. This encodes CASSLTPTQETQYF. This chain uses TRBV11-2 with TRBJ2-5, with unresolved D. Trimming cost V 5 bases and J 1 base, with 11 bases left between them. Germline V gene data show CDR1 as SGHAT and CDR2 as FQNNGV. The CDR3 contains 14 residues.

CDR3 sequence: CASSLEVQGHYEQYF. The CDR3 DNA follows: TGCGCCAGCAGCTTGGAAGTCCAGGGACACTACGAGCAGTACTTC. J is TRBJ2-7 and V is TRBV5-1; TRBD1 is a possible D gene (6 bases). Germline loops: CDR1 SGHRS, CDR2 YFSETQ. CDR3 length equals 15 residues. The ends were cut back, 0 bases at V and 3 bases at J, with 13 bases in the middle.

The V and J genes are TRBV27 and TRBJ1-2; D gene ambiguous. V was trimmed by 4 bases and J by 3 bases, leaving 15 bases between them. Germline V gene sequence: CDR1 MNHEY, CDR2 SMNVEV (reference sequence). CDR3 length equals 15 residues. The CDR3 nucleotides are TGTGCCAGCAGTTCTCTCCTTTCCATTCACTATGGCTACACCTTC. Translation: CASSSLLSIHYGYTF.

This chain connects TRBV29-1 to TRBJ2-3, with D possibly TRBD2 on 5 matching bases. The length of the CDR3 is 15 residues. V was cut by 2 bases and J by 4 bases, with 16 bases left in between. Germline CDR1 is SQVTM and CDR2 is ANQGSEA. DNA of the CDR3: TGCAGCGTTGAAATCACGGTTAGCGTGGCAGATACGCAGTATTTT. This translates into CSVEITVSVADTQYF.

The CDR3 DNA is TGTGCCAGCAGCTTAGCATCGGGGGGCACTGAAGCTTTCTTT. Translated, it gives CASSLASGGTEAFF. The genes are TRBV7-6 and TRBJ1-1; D is perhaps TRBD1 (5 bases). V lost 0 bases, J lost 4 bases, and 9 bases lay in between. This CDR3 spans 14 amino acids. Germline lookup yields CDR1 SGHVS and CDR2 FNYEAQ.

The chain is built from TRBV4-1 and TRBJ1-5, with D maybe TRBD1 (5 bases). Germline V gene data show CDR1 as MGHRA and CDR2 as YSYEKL. Trimming took 1 base from V and 2 from J, leaving 12 bases between them. The CDR3 has 16 amino acids. The CDR3 region has the DNA TGCGCCAGCAGCCAAGGTCTAGGGACTCGCAATCAGCCCCAGCATTTT. Protein sequence: CASSQGLGTRNQPQHF.

The rearrangement joins TRBV13 to TRBJ2-1; tentative D call: TRBD1 (5 bases). V was pared by 0 bases and J by 8 bases, with 11 bases between. CDR3 length equals 14 residues. CDR1 is PRHDT and CDR2 is FYEKMQ in the germline V gene (reference sequence). CDR3 nucleotide sequence: TGTGCCAGCAGCTTAGGGCGGCAGGGCGATGAGCAGTTCTTC. As protein: CASSLGRQGDEQFF.

The rearrangement joins TRBV11-3 to TRBJ2-2, with D perhaps matching TRBD2 (5 bases). CDR1 is SGHNT and CDR2 is YENEEA in the germline V gene. Trimming took 1 base from V and 8 from J, leaving 14 bases between them. The CDR3 covers 15 residues. Written as DNA, the CDR3 is TGTGCCAGCAGCTTAGCCCCGGCGGGTTTGGGGGAGCTGTTTTTT. As protein: CASSLAPAGLGELFF.

The chain has TRBV5-4 and TRBJ2-7, with 15 bases lining up with TRBD2. CDR3 length: 19 amino acids. Losses at the gene ends were 0 bases for V and 0 bases for J; bases not matched to a gene: 7. Germline assignment: CDR1 SGHNT and CDR2 YYREEE (reference sequence). This CDR3 is CASSLAGGLAGGHSYEQYF. The CDR3 nucleotides read TGTGCCAGCAGCTTGGCCGGGGGACTAGCGGGGGGCCACTCCTACGAGCAGTACTTC.

The chain carries TRBV15 and TRBJ2-7; possible D gene TRBD2, 6 bases. Deletions cut 5 bases from V and 4 bases from J, with 18 bases between. CDR1 and CDR2 (germline): LNHNV, YYDKDF (reference sequence). The CDR3 extends over 15 amino acids. The CDR3 sequence: CATSPSRDSGYEQYF. CDR3 nucleotides: TGTGCCACCAGCCCCAGTAGGGACTCGGGTTACGAGCAGTACTTC.

V gene TRBV6-1 combines with J gene TRBJ1-1; D may be TRBD1 (6 bases). The V end lost 4 bases, the J end lost 2 bases, and 14 bases lay between the germline ends. Looked up from germline, CDR1 is MNHNS and CDR2 is SASEGT. CDR3 size: 15 residues. The CDR3 region has the DNA TGTGCCAGCAGTGGTAGGACAGCGATAAACACTGAAGCTTTCTTT. Translating gives CASSGRTAINTEAFF.

The chain combines TRBV13 with TRBJ2-3; TRBD2 agrees at 9 bases. Germline V lookup: CDR1 PRHDT, CDR2 FYEKMQ (reference sequence). The CDR3 covers 14 residues. J lost 2 bases, V lost 8 bases, and 5 bases had no gene match. The CDR3 sequence: CASRGGGATDTQYF. DNA of the CDR3: TGTGCCAGCCGGGGCGGGGGGGCCACAGATACGCAGTATTTT.

The chain recombines TRBV4-2 with TRBJ1-1, with a possible D match to TRBD1 (6 bases). With 3 bases removed from V and 1 base from J, the gap between germline ends came to 9 bases. CDR3 length equals 14 residues. Germline V CDR1 and CDR2: LGHNA, YNFKEQ. The CDR3 DNA reads TGTGCCAGCAGCCACTCGACAGGGAACACTGAAGCTTTCTTT. Encoded protein: CASSHSTGNTEAFF.

The chain uses TRBV27 and TRBJ2-5; D is possibly TRBD1 (6 bases). V dropped 3 bases and J dropped 1 base, with 18 bases sitting between them. This CDR3 spans 17 amino acids. Germline CDR1 is MNHEY and CDR2 is SMNVEV (reference sequence). CDR3 nucleotide sequence: TGTGCCAGCAGTTTCGTGGGGGCCGGAGGCTCCCAAGAGACCCAGTACTTC. Encoded protein: CASSFVGAGGSQETQYF.